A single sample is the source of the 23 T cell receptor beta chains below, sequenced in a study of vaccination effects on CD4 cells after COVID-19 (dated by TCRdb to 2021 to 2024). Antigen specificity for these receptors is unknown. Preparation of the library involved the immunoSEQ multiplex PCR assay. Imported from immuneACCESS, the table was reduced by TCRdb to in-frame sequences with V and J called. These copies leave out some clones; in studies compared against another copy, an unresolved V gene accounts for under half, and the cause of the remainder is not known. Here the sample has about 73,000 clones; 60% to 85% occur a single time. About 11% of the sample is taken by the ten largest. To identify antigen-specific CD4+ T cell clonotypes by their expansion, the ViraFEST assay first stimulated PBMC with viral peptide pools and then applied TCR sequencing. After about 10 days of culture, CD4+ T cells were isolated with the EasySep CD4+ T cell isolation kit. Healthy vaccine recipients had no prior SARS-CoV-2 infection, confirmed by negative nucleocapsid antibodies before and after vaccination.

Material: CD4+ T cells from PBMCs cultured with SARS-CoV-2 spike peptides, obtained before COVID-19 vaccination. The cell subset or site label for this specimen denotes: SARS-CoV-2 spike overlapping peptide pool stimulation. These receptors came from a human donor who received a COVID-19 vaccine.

The CDR3 here is CASSLNGVLSPLHF. The CDR3 nucleotides are TGTGCCAGCAGCTTAAATGGTGTCCTTTCACCCCTCCACTTT. This chain connects TRBV7-3 to TRBJ1-6; D remains ambiguous. Between the trimmed V and J ends, which lost 1 base and 9 bases, there was a span of 10 bases. This CDR3 region has 14 residues. From germline, CDR1 is SGHTA and CDR2 FQGTGA.

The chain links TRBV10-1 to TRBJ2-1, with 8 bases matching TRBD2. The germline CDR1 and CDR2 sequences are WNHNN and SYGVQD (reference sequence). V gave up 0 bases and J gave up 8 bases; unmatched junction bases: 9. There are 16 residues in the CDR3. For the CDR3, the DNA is TGCGCCAGCAGTGAGTCGGGTCGGGGGGGCCGCTATGAGCAGTTCTTC. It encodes CASSESGRGGRYEQFF.

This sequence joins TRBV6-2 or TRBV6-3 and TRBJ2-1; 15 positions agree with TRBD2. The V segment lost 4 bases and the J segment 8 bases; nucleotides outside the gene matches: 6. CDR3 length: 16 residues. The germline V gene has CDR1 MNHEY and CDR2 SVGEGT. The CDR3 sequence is CASSFRTSGGGHEQFF. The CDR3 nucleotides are TGTGCCAGCAGTTTCCGGACTAGCGGGGGGGGACATGAGCAGTTCTTC.

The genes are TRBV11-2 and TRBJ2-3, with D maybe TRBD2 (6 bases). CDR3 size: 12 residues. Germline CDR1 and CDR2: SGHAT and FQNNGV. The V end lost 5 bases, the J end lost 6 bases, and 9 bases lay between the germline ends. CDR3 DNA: TGTGCCAGCAGCAAGGCGGGGGATACGCAGTATTTT. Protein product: CASSKAGDTQYF.

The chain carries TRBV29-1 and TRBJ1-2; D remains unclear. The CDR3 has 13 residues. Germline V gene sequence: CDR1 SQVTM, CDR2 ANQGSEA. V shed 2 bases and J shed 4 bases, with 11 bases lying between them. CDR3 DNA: TGCAGCGTTGAATGGCAGGCTAGCTATGGCTACACCTTC. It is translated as CSVEWQASYGYTF. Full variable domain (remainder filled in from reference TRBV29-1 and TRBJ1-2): SAVISQKPSRDICQRGTSLTIQCQVDSQVTMMFWYRQQPGQSLTLIATANQGSEATYESGFVIDKFPISRPNLTFSTLTVSNMSPEDSSIYLCSVEWQASYGYTFGSGTRLTVV.

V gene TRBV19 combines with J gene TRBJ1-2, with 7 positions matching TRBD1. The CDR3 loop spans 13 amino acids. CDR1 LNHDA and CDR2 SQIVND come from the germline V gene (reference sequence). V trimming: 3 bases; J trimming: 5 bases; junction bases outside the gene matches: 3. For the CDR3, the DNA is TGTGCCAGTAGTATTGGACAGGATTATGGCTACACCTTC. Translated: CASSIGQDYGYTF.

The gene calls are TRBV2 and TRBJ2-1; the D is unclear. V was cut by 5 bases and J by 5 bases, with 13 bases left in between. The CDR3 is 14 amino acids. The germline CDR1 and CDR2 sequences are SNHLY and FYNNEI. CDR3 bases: TGTGCCAGCAGTCCCCGATACGGAGACAATGAGCAGTTCTTC. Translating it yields CASSPRYGDNEQFF.

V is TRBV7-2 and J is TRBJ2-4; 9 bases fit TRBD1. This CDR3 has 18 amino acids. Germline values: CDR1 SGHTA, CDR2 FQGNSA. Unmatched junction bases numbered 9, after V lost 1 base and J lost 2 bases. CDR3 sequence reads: CASSLGVRQGDPKNIQYF. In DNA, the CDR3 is TGTGCCAGCAGCTTAGGAGTCCGACAGGGGGATCCCAAAAACATTCAGTACTTC.

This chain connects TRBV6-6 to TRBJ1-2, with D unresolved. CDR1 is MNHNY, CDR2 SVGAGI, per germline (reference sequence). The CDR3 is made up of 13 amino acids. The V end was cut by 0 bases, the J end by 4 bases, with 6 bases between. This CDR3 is CASSYSTSYGYTF. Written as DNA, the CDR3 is TGTGCCAGCAGTTACTCTACAAGCTATGGCTACACCTTC.

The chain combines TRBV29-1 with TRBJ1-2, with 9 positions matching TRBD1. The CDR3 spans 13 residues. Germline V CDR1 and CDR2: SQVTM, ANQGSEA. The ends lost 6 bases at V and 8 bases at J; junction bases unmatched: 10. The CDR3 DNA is TGCAGCGTGGGGCAACAGGGGGCGGGGGGCTACACCTTC. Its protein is CSVGQQGAGGYTF.

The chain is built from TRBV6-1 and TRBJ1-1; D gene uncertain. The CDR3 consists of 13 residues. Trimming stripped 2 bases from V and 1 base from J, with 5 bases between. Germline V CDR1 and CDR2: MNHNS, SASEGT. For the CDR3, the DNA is TGTGCCAGCAGTGAATGGAAGAACACTGAAGCTTTCTTT. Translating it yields CASSEWKNTEAFF.

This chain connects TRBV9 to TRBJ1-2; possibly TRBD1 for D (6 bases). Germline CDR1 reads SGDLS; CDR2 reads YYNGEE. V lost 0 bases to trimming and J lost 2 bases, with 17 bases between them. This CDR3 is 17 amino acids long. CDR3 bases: TGTGCCAGCAGCGTAGATGGGGTGGGGCAGGGGAACTATGGCTACACCTTC. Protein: CASSVDGVGQGNYGYTF.

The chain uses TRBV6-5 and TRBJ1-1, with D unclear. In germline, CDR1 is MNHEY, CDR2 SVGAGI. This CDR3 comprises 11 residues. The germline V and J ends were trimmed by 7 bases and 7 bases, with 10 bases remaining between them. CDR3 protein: CASMRLGEAFF. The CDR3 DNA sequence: TGTGCCAGCATGAGGCTCGGTGAAGCTTTCTTT.

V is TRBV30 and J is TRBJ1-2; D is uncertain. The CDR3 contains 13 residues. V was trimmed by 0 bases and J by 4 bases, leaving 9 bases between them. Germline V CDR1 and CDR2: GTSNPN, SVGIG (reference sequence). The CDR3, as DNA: TGTGCCTGGAGTGTACGGACTTCCTATGGCTACACCTTC. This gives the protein CAWSVRTSYGYTF.

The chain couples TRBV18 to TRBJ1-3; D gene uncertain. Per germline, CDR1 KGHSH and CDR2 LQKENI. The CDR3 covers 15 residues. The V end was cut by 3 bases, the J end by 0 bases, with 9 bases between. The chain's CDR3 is CASSPRDNSGNTIYF. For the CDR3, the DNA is TGTGCCAGCTCACCCCGAGACAACTCTGGAAACACCATATATTTT.

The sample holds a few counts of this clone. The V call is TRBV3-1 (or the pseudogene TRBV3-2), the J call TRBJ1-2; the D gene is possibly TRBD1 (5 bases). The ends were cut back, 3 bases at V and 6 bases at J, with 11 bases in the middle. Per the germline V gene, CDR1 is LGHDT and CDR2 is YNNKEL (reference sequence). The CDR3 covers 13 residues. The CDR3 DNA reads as TGTGCCAGCAGCCATAGGGCGGGGGATGGCTACACCTTC. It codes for CASSHRAGDGYTF.

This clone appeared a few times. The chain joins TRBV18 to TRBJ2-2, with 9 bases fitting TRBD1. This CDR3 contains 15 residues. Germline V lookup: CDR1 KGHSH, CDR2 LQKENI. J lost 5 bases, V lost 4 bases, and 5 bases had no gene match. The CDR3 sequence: CASSHGQGKTGELFF. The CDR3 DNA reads TGTGCCAGCTCACATGGACAGGGGAAAACCGGGGAGCTGTTTTTT.

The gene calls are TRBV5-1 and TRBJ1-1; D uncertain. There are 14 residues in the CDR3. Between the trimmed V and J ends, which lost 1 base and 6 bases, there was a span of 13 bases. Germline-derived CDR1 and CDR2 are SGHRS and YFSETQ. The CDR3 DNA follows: TGCGCCAGCAGCTTGAGTGGGCGCATCCCTGAAGCTTTCTTT. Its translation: CASSLSGRIPEAFF.

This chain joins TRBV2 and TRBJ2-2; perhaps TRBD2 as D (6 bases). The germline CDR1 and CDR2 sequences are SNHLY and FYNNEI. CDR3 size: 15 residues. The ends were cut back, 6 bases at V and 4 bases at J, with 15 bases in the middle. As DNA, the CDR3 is TGTGCCAGCAGCCAATTCGGGGGACGCACCGGGGAGCTGTTTTTT. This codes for CASSQFGGRTGELFF.

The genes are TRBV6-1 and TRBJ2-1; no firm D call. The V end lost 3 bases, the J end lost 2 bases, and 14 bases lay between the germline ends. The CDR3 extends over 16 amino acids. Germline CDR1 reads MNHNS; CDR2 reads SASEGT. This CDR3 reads CASSDVPTYPYNEQFF. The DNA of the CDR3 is TGTGCCAGCAGTGATGTCCCGACTTACCCCTACAATGAGCAGTTCTTC.

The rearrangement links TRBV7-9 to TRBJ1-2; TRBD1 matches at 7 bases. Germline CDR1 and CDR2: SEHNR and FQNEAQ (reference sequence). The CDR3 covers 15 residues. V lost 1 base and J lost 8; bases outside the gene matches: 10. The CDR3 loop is CASSLETGQGLGYTF. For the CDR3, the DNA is TGTGCCAGCAGCTTAGAGACAGGGCAGGGGCTCGGCTACACCTTC.

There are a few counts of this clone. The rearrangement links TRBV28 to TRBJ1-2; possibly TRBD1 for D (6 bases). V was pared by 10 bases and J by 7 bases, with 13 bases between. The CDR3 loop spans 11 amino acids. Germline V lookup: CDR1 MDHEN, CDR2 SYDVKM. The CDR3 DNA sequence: TGTGCCACCGACGGAGGGGGTGGCTACACCTTC. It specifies CATDGGGGYTF.

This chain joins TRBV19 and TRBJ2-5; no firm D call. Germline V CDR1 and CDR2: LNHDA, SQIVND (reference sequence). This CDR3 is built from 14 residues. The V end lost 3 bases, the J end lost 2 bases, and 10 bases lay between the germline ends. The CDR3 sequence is CASSIRVSQETQYF. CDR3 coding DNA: TGTGCCAGTAGTATTCGCGTCTCTCAAGAGACCCAGTACTTC.